A single sample gave rise to the 8 T cell receptor beta chains below, sequenced in a study of human T cells and chemical hapten exposure. TCRdb itself ran the RACE reads through MiXCR, one entry per CDR3 protein. This table holds approximately 88,000 distinct CDR3 sequences, around 13% found once. Indicated time point: patch test 3, about 24 weeks after DPC sensitization. Stated treatment: therapeutic diphenylcyclopropenone sensitization with weekly scalp DPC. Sequenced material: whole blood, taken in connection with sensitization to the hapten diphenylcyclopropenone (DPC). These receptors came from a woman aged 45-60 years with alopecia areata. Some clones in this sample may be carry-over from other donors' samples.

V gene TRBV5-4 combines with J gene TRBJ2-1; tentatively, D is TRBD2 (6 bases). Germline CDR1 reads SGHNT; CDR2 reads YYREEE (reference sequence). The V end lost 0 bases, the J end lost 3 bases, and 13 bases lay between the germline ends. CDR3 length: 16 amino acids. The CDR3 nucleotides read TGTGCCAGCAGCTTGGACCGACTAGATCTCTACAATGAGCAGTTCTTC. This sequence encodes CASSLDRLDLYNEQFF.

This clonotype has at least ten counts. This rearrangement joins TRBV6-2 or TRBV6-3 to TRBJ1-1, with TRBD1 as a possible D gene (6 bases). Germline CDR1 MNHEY, CDR2 SVGEGT. The CDR3 is 13 residues long. V shed 4 bases and J shed 1 base, with 7 bases lying between them. CDR3 residues: CASSWTANTEAFF. CDR3 nucleotides: TGTGCCAGCAGTTGGACAGCGAACACTGAAGCTTTCTTT.

This clonotype was detected a few times. J is TRBJ2-2 and V is TRBV6-1; no firm D call. Germline CDR1 and CDR2: MNHNS and SASEGT. V was shortened by 4 bases and J by 2 bases, with 17 bases between the two germline ends. CDR3 length equals 17 residues. The CDR3 coding sequence is TGTGCCAGCAGTGGTGGTTTCCTCAGCGTCAACACCGGGGAGCTGTTTTTT. Its translation is CASSGGFLSVNTGELFF.

V and J are TRBV9 and TRBJ2-2; 9 bases are a match to TRBD2. This CDR3 spans 15 amino acids. Germline V gives CDR1 SGDLS, CDR2 YYNGEE. V lost 0 bases and J lost 5; bases outside the gene matches: 2. In DNA, the CDR3 is TGTGCCAGCAGCGTAGCGACTAGCGGAACCGGGGAGCTGTTTTTT. Encoded protein: CASSVATSGTGELFF. Complete variable domain (other parts from reference TRBV9 and TRBJ2-2): DSGVTQTPKHLITATGQRVTLRCSPRSGDLSVYWYQQSLDQGLQFLIQYYNGEERAKGNILERFSAQQFPDLHSELNLSSLELGDSALYFCASSVATSGTGELFFGEGSRLTVL.

This clonotype has ten or more counts. The chain carries TRBV5-1 and TRBJ2-5, with D possibly TRBD1 on 5 matching bases. V shed 4 bases and J shed 1 base, with 11 bases lying between them. Germline assignment: CDR1 SGHRS and CDR2 YFSETQ. The CDR3 consists of 14 residues. DNA of the CDR3: TGCGCCAGCAGCCCACAGGTGGTCCAAGAGACCCAGTACTTC. It yields the protein CASSPQVVQETQYF.

This clonotype has only a few counts. The rearrangement links TRBV4-2 to TRBJ2-5, with 9 bases lining up with TRBD2. V dropped 1 base and J dropped 2; count of bases not matched to a gene: 14. Germline V gene data show CDR1 as LGHNA and CDR2 as YNFKEQ. The CDR3 spans 19 residues. The CDR3 nucleotides read TGTGCCAGCAGCCAAGCAAGTACTAATGGACTAGCGAGTCAAGAGACCCAGTACTTC. It translates to CASSQASTNGLASQETQYF.

At least ten counts were recorded for this clonotype. The chain uses TRBV2 and TRBJ2-1, with D maybe TRBD1 (5 bases). The V and J ends lost 10 bases and 3 bases respectively, with 13 bases between them. Germline CDR1 and CDR2: SNHLY and FYNNEI. The CDR3 spans 13 residues. CDR3 region: CATNIGVYNEQFF. DNA for the CDR3: TGTGCCACTAATATAGGGGTCTACAATGAGCAGTTCTTC.

The chain employs TRBV19 and TRBJ2-3; D remains unclear. Looked up from germline, CDR1 is LNHDA and CDR2 is SQIVND (reference sequence). The ends were cut back, 4 bases at V and 2 bases at J, with 7 bases in the middle. The CDR3 extends over 13 amino acids. In nucleotides, the CDR3 is TGTGCCAGTAGTAACAGAGACACAGATACGCAGTATTTT. Translation: CASSNRDTDTQYF.